This T cell receptor (beta chain) was observed in a study of identifying expanded T cells in peripheral blood. This table comes from immunoSEQ multiplex PCR, and its TCRdb copy is limited to in-frame clones, with some not included. This table has about 130,000 clones, less than 90% appearing once. Study-level points and caveats: Across healthy donors, higher total template counts meant significantly greater roughly 2-week count variance.

Collection occurred without any documented infections or immune events in donors. For this clone: Its antigen is as yet unknown.

The germline V and J ends were trimmed by 2 bases and 8 bases, with 12 bases remaining between them. CDR3 length equals 14 residues. The germline gives CDR1 KGHSH, CDR2 LQKENI. V and J are TRBV18 and TRBJ1-4; maybe TRBD1 (6 bases). This TCR was sampled from a person aged 18 to 70 in good health. Specimen: blood. The CDR3 here is CASSPGTYDEKLFF. The CDR3 bases are TGTGCCAGCTCACCAGGGACATACGACGAAAAACTGTTTTTT. Full variable domain (remainder filled in from reference TRBV18 and TRBJ1-4): NAGVMQNPRHLVRRRGQEARLRCSPMKGHSHVYWYRQLPEEGLKFMVYLQKENIIDESGMPKERFSAEFPKEGPSILRIQQVVRGDSAAYFCASSPGTYDEKLFFGSGTQLSVL.